The rows below give T cell receptor beta chains drawn from one sample of a study of T cells in narcolepsy. Profiled with immunoSEQ multiplex PCR; TCRdb holds only in-frame clones, not every one. The sample yields fewer than 35,000 clones, 70% to 85% seen once. Sequencing input: CD45RA- memory CD4+ T cells from PBMCs. The receptors originated from a human donor with narcolepsy. Each CDR3 is given with its conserved first and last residue. Each record gives: J gene, V gene, clone size, D gene, CDR3 DNA, CDR3 protein. A D gene is named only where the DNA matches it firmly. Not every row has a clone size; where given, it reads once, few, many or a size class.

TRBJ1-1,TRBV5-1,NA,NA,TGCGCCAGCAGCTTCGAGGGGACCCCTGAAGCTTTCTTT,CASSFEGTPEAFF
TRBJ2-5,TRBV9,NA,TRBD2,TGTGCCAGCAGCGTAGGGGGACTAGCGGGTCAAGAGACCCAGTACTTC,CASSVGGLAGQETQYF
TRBJ2-3,TRBV5-1,NA,TRBD1,TGCGCCAGCAGCGCGACAGGGGGCGCATCAGATACGCAGTATTTT,CASSATGGASDTQYF
TRBJ2-7,TRBV10-2,NA,NA,TGCGCCAGCAACCGGCTTACAGGGGGGGGCTCCTACGAGCAGTACTTC,CASNRLTGGGSYEQYF
TRBJ2-2,TRBV4-2,NA,NA,TGTGCCAGCAGCCAAGATCGTAGGTTGTCAGGGGATCCCGGGGAGCTGTTTTTT,CASSQDRRLSGDPGELFF
TRBJ1-2,TRBV6-5,NA,TRBD1,TGTGCCAGCAGCACAGGGGCTAACTATGGCTACACCTTC,CASSTGANYGYTF
TRBJ1-5,TRBV5-8,NA,NA,TGTGCCAGCAGCTTGGGAACGCCTCAGCCCCAGCATTTT,CASSLGTPQPQHF
TRBJ1-1,TRBV29-1,NA,NA,TGCAGCACCGGGAAGAGACGTGAAGCTTTCTTT,CSTGKRREAFF
TRBJ1-6,TRBV7-2,NA,TRBD1,TGTGCCAGCAGCGTACAGGGGGGGAACGGGTCACCCCTCCACTTT,CASSVQGGNGSPLHF
TRBJ1-2,TRBV2,few,TRBD1,TGTGCCAGCAGGTCGGGACAGGGAATTGGCTACACCTTC,CASRSGQGIGYTF
TRBJ2-1,TRBV27,NA,TRBD2,TGTGCCAGCCTCCCAGGGCGGGGGGCGATCGATGAGCAGTTCTTC,CASLPGRGAIDEQFF
TRBJ2-1,TRBV19,NA,NA,TGTGCCAGTAGTGCAGGACAGAGCGTGACGCAGTTCTTC,CASSAGQSVTQFF
TRBJ1-2,TRBV7-8,NA,NA,TGTGCCAGCAGCCCAGACAGGAGATCTAACTATGGCTACACCTTC,CASSPDRRSNYGYTF
TRBJ1-5,TRBV5-6,NA,NA,TGTGCCAGCAGCTTGGGCGGCAGGGAGAGGCAGCCCCAGCATTTT,CASSLGGRERQPQHF
TRBJ1-3,TRBV28,once,NA,TGTGCCAGCACGGTGCCCGGCAGGAGCTCTGGAAACACCATATATTTT,CASTVPGRSSGNTIYF
TRBJ2-1,TRBV28,NA,NA,TGTGCCAGCAGCTCAGAGGATGAGCAGTTCTTC,CASSSEDEQFF
TRBJ2-7,TRBV7-2,once,TRBD2,TGTGCCAGCAGCTTAGTGCTAGCGGGGGGGGGTCAGCGCGAGCAGTACTTC,CASSLVLAGGGQREQYF
TRBJ1-1,TRBV6-5,NA,NA,TGTGCCAGCAGTTGGGGGAGGAGTAGCACTGAAGCTTTCTTT,CASSWGRSSTEAFF
TRBJ2-7,TRBV30,NA,NA,TGTGCCTGGAGTCAAGGGCCCTACGAGCAGTACTTC,CAWSQGPYEQYF
TRBJ2-2,TRBV18,NA,NA,TGTGCCAGCTCACCGGTCACGAACACCGGGGAGCTGTTTTTT,CASSPVTNTGELFF
TRBJ1-2,TRBV30,few,NA,TGTGCCTGGAGTGTAAATGATTTAAGGACAGTCTATGGCTACACCTTC,CAWSVNDLRTVYGYTF
TRBJ1-2,TRBV4-3,NA,TRBD1,TGCGCCAGCAGCCAAGATAACAGGGGAAACTATGGCTACACCTTC,CASSQDNRGNYGYTF
TRBJ2-5,TRBV5-4,NA,NA,TGTGCCAGCAGCTTGGATGGGTTCCAAGAGACCCAGTACTTC,CASSLDGFQETQYF